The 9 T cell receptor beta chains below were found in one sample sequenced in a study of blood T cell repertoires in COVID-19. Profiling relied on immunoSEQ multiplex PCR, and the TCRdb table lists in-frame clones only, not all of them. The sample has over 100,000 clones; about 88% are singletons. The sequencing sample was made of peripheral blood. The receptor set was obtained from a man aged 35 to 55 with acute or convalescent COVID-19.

Written as DNA, the CDR3 is TGTGCCAGCAGCTTACTAGGGCAGGGGTCCTATGGCTACACCTTC. Translation gives CASSLLGQGSYGYTF. The chain has TRBV7-2 and TRBJ1-2, with D tentatively TRBD1 (6 bases). The CDR3 is 15 amino acids. Germline CDR1 is SGHTA and CDR2 is FQGNSA. Trimming cost V 2 bases and J 4 bases, with 14 bases left between them. The full variable domain, its missing parts supplied by reference TRBV7-2 and TRBJ1-2, is GAGVSQSPSNKVTEKGKDVELRCDPISGHTALYWYRQSLGQGLEFLIYFQGNSAPDKSGLPSDRFSAERTGGSVSTLTIQRTQQEDSAVYLCASSLLGQGSYGYTFGSGTRLTVV.

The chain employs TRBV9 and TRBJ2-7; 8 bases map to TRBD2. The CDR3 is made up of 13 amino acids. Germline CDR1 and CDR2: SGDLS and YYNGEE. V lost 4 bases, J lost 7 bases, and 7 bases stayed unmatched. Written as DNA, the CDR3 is TGTGCCAGCAGCCCCATTTCGGGGGGGGAGCAGTACTTC. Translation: CASSPISGGEQYF.

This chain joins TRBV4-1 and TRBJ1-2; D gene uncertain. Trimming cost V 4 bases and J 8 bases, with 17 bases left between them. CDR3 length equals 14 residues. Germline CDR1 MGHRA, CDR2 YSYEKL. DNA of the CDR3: TGCGCCAGCAGCCCCCTGACCCCAGCGGTGGGCTACACCTTC. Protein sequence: CASSPLTPAVGYTF.

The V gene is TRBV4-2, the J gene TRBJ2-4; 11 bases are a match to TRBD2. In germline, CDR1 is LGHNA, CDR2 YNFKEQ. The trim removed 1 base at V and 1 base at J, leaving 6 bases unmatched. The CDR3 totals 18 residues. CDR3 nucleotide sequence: TGTGCCAGCAGCCAAGGTAGCGGGGGGGCCTCGGCCAAAAACATTCAGTACTTC. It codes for CASSQGSGGASAKNIQYF.

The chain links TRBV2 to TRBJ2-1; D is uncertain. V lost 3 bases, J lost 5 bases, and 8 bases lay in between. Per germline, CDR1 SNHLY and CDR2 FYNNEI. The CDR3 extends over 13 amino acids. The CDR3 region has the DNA TGTGCCAGCAGTGAGGCAGAGGACAATGAGCAGTTCTTC. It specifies CASSEAEDNEQFF.

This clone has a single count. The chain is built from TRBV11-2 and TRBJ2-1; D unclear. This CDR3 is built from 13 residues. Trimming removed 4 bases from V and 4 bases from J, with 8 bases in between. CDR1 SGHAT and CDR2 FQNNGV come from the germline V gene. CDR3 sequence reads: CASSYATYNEQFF. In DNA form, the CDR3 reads TGTGCCAGCAGCTACGCCACATACAATGAGCAGTTCTTC.

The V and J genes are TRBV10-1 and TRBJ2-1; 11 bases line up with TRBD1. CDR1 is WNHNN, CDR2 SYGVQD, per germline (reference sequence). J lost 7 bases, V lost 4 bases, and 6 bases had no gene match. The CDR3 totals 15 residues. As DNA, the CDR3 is TGCGCCAGCAGTGGGCCGGGACAGGGGGGAAATGAGCAGTTCTTC. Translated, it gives CASSGPGQGGNEQFF.

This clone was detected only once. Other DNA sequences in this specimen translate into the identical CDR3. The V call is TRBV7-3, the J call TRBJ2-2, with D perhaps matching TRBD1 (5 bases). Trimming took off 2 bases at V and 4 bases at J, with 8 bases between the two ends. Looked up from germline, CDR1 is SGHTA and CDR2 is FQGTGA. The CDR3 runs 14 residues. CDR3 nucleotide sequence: TGTGCCAGCAGCTTACAGGGATCCACCGGGGAGCTGTTTTTT. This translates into CASSLQGSTGELFF.

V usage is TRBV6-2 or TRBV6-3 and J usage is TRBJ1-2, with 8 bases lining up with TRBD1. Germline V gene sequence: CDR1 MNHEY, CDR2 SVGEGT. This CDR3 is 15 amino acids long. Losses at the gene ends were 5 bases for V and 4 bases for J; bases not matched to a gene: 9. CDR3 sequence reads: CASSPPGTGTYGYTF. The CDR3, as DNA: TGTGCCAGCAGTCCGCCCGGGACAGGCACCTATGGCTACACCTTC.